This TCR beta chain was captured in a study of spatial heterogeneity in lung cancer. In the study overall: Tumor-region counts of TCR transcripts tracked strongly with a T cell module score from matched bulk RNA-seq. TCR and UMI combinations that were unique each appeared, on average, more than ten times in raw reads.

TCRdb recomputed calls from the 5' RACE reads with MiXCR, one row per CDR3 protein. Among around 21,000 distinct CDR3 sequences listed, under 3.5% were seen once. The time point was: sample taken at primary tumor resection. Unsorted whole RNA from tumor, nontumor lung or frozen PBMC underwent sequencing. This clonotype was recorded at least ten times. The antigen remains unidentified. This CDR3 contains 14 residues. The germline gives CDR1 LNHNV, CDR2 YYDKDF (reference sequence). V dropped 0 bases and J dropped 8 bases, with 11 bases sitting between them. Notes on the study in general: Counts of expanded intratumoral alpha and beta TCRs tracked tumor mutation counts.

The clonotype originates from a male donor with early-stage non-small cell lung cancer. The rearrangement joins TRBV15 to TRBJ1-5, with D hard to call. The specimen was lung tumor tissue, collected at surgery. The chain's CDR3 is CATSRDPNFEPQHF. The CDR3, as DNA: TGTGCCACCAGCAGAGATCCGAATTTTGAGCCCCAGCATTTT.